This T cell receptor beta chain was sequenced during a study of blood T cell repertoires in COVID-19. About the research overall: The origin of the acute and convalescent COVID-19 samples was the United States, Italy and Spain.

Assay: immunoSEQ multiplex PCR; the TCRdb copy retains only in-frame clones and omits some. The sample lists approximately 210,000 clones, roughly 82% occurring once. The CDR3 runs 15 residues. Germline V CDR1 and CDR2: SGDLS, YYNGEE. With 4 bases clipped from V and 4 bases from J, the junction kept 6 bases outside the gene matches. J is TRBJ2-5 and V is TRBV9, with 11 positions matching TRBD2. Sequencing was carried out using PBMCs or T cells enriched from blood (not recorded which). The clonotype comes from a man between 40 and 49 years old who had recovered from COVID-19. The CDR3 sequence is CASSSSGTSGETQYF. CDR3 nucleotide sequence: TGTGCCAGCAGCTCTAGCGGGACTAGCGGAGAGACCCAGTACTTC.